The 25 T cell receptor delta chains reported below all come from one sample, sequenced in a study of γδ T cells in repeated Plasmodium falciparum infection. Vgamma9/Vdelta2+ and Vdelta2-negative gammadelta T cells were flow-sorted from PBMC for bulk sequencing. TCRdb ran CATT on the multiplex PCR reads. The table shows about 57,000 delta-chain clones, with about 1.5% occurring only once. Specimen: gamma-delta T cells from blood. All receptors come from a pool of human donors (malaria-infected and uninfected, not separated).

This clone appeared many times. A far larger clone lies a single base away; this is likely a read error. This sample also contains other DNA sequences that code for the same CDR3. J is TRDJ2 and V is TRDV1, with 9 bases matching TRDD3. V was clipped by 3 bases and J by 3 bases; unmatched bases: 26. CDR1 and CDR2 (germline): TSWWSYY, QGS. The CDR3 loop spans 23 amino acids. The CDR3, as DNA: TGTGCTCTTGGGGAGCTCCTATCCACCACTCCGTACTGGGGGACAAAAATGACAGCACAACTCTTCTTT. This translates into CALGELLSTTPYWGTKMTAQLFF.

This clone was picked up a small number of times. A far larger clone is one base from this, pointing to a likely read error. Other DNA sequences within the sample encode an identical CDR3. The chain joins TRDV1 to TRDJ1; TRDD3 matches at 12 bases. Looked up from germline, CDR1 is TSWWSYY and CDR2 is QGS. This CDR3 is 20 amino acids long. For the CDR3, the DNA is TGTGCTCTTGGGGAACTGATCCTCTCCCTCTGGGGGATACGACCCGACAAACTCATCTTT. Protein: CALGELILSLWGIRPDKLIF.

On this clone itself: A far larger clone is off by one base, so a read error is likely. Other DNA sequences in the same sample also yield this CDR3. The J gene is TRDJ1, the V gene TRDV1; 8 nucleotides match TRDD3. TCRdb gives no J gene; it was assigned here by matching the DNA to germline. CDR3 length: 19 residues. Per the germline V gene, CDR1 is TSWWSYY and CDR2 is QGS. The CDR3, as DNA: TGTGCTCTTGGGGAATCCAGCGGCTACTGGGGGTACGACACCGACAAACTCATCTTT. This gives the protein CALGESSGYWGYDTDKLIF.

This clone was observed a few times. The protein in TCRdb stems from a much larger clone and differs at residue 8 from this DNA's translation, likely a read error; here the protein is translated from the DNA. Here the CDR3 reads CACDTVQSLGVLGDTREPDKLIF. The DNA for the CDR3 is TGTGCCTGTGACACCGTCCAAAGTTTAGGAGTACTGGGGGATACGCGGGAACCCGATAAACTCATCTTT. The chain carries TRDV2 and TRDJ1, with 13 positions matching TRDD3. The J gene, left out of TCRdb, was set here by checking the DNA against germline. J gave up 3 bases and V 0 bases, and 24 bases lay outside the gene matches. The length of the CDR3 is 23 residues. From germline, CDR1 is GEAIGNYY and CDR2 EKD.

The sample holds a few counts of this clone. TCRdb's protein for this DNA is that of a much larger clone and differs from the translation at residue 18, likely a read error; the protein shown is the DNA translation. The chain has TRDV1 and TRDJ1; D possibly matches TRDD2 or TRDD3 (5 bases each). This CDR3 has 20 residues. Germline assignment: CDR1 TSWWSYY and CDR2 QGS. CDR3 sequence reads: CALGNFPVLADSLYTDKPIF. DNA for the CDR3: TGTGCTCTTGGGAACTTCCCAGTACTGGCGGATTCTCTGTACACCGATAAACCCATCTTT.

This clone has ten or more counts. Since a much larger clone is just one base distant, this may be a read error. Other DNA variants within this sample encode the same CDR3. The chain employs TRDV3 and TRDJ1; TRDD3 aligns across 13 bases. The CDR3 has 24 amino acids. After removal of 2 bases from V and 0 bases from J, the junction contained 30 bases not matched to a gene. Germline CDR1 is TVYSNPD and CDR2 is GDNSRS (reference sequence). CDR3 nucleotides: TGTGCCTTTGGTCTCTTCCTACCGCACTGGGGGATACGGGAGAGGCTGAGAGACACCGATAAACTCATCTTT. It encodes CAFGLFLPHWGIRERLRDTDKLIF.

With regard to this clone: A far larger clone differs by one base, so this is likely a read error. At the DNA level, this CDR3 is encoded by other sequences in the same sample as well. The chain uses TRDV1 and TRDJ1, with D unclear. The CDR3 runs 19 residues. Germline CDR1 and CDR2: TSWWSYY and QGS. Here the CDR3 DNA reads TGTGCTCTCGGGGTTACGAACTATCTCCTGGTATTACAACAAGATAAACTCATCTTT. Translated, it gives CALGVTNYLLVLQQDKLIF.

This clone was counted at least ten times. A read error likely explains why the TCRdb protein, taken from a much larger clone, differs from this DNA's translation at residue 14; the protein shown is translated from the DNA. V and J are TRDV2 and TRDJ1, with D perhaps matching TRDD3 (5 bases). Germline V gives CDR1 GEAIGNYY, CDR2 EKD. This CDR3 has 15 amino acids. The CDR3 nucleotides read TGTGCCTGTGACCCCCTCGGGGGGTACACCGATAAACTCACCTTT. Protein product: CACDPLGGYTDKLTF.

On this clone itself: TCRdb pairs this DNA with a much larger clone's protein that differs at residue 5, likely a read error; the protein shown was translated from the DNA. This chain connects TRDV1 to TRDJ1; TRDD3 agrees at 13 bases. V was pared by 5 bases and J by 5 bases, with 32 bases of the junction left unmatched. CDR1 and CDR2 from the germline V gene are TSWWSYY and QGS. CDR3 length: 24 residues. The CDR3, as DNA: TGTGCTCTTGGGTCTACGACCTTCGGTCGTACTGGGGGATACGCGTCTTTGGGTGGGGATAAACTCATCTTT. Residues: CALGSTTFGRTGGYASLGGDKLIF.

This clone appeared a few times. The TCRdb record carries a much larger clone's protein, which differs from this DNA's translation at residue 5; a read error is the likely cause, and the protein listed here is the DNA translation. This sequence joins TRDV1 and TRDJ1; 8 bases align to TRDD3. The J gene is not listed in TCRdb, so it was assigned here from a DNA match to germline. Germline V lookup: CDR1 TSWWSYY, CDR2 QGS. Trimming removed 5 bases from V and 2 bases from J; junction bases left unmatched: 19. This CDR3 has 19 residues. The CDR3 is CALGLRGGGDNGGTDKLIF. Here the CDR3 DNA reads TGTGCTCTTGGGCTACGTGGCGGGGGGGATAATGGTGGGACCGATAAACTCATCTTT.

This clone was seen more than once but under ten times. This sequence is one base from a far larger clone and is likely a read error. The identical CDR3 is also encoded by other nucleotide sequences in the sample. This CDR3 reads CACDPPPHWGMTAQLFF. In DNA, the CDR3 is TGTGCCTGTGACCCCCCTCCGCACTGGGGGATGACAGCACAACTCTTCTTT. The gene calls are TRDV2 and TRDJ2; 9 bases agree with TRDD3. The J gene comes from matching the DNA to germline here; TCRdb lacks it. The germline V gene encodes CDR1 GEAIGNYY and CDR2 EKD. Trimming removed 3 bases from V and 3 bases from J; junction bases left unmatched: 10. This CDR3 is built from 17 residues.

About this clone itself: The protein TCRdb gives is from a much larger clone and does not agree with this DNA's translation at residue 13, likely a read error; the protein shown here comes from the DNA. The chain is built from TRDV2 and TRDJ3; possible D gene TRDD3, 5 bases. Germline CDR1 GEAIGNYY, CDR2 EKD. The CDR3 extends over 18 amino acids. In DNA form, the CDR3 reads TGTGCCTGTGACACTGCAGGTCAGAGCTCCTGGGACCCCCGACAGATGTTTTTC. Amino acid sequence: CACDTAGQSSWDPRQMFF.

Concerning this clone: A read error is the likely source, as a far larger clone sits one nucleotide away. The same CDR3 arises from other DNA sequences in this sample as well. The genes are TRDV1 and TRDJ1; 10 nucleotides match TRDD3. TCRdb is silent on the J gene; assignment here came from matching the DNA to germline. The CDR3 is 28 amino acids. Germline loops: CDR1 TSWWSYY, CDR2 QGS. V lost 0 bases to trimming and J lost 0 bases; unmatched junction nucleotides: 37. This chain's CDR3 is CALGELARKGLGGYPLDSGTLYTDKLIF. The CDR3 DNA sequence: TGTGCTCTTGGGGAACTTGCCCGAAAAGGGCTTGGGGGATACCCCCTCGATTCTGGTACCCTTTACACCGATAAACTCATCTTT.

With respect to this clone: A far more abundant clone sits one base away, making this likely a read error. Other DNA variants within this sample encode the same CDR3. V usage is TRDV1 and J usage is TRDJ1; the D is unclear. CDR3 length: 19 amino acids. Trimming took off 4 bases at V and 0 bases at J, with 24 bases between the two ends. The germline V gene encodes CDR1 TSWWSYY and CDR2 QGS. The CDR3 loop reads CALGGRLKKSLRYTDKLIF. The CDR3 nucleotides read TGTGCTCTTGGGGGAAGACTTAAAAAGTCCCTCCGATACACCGATAAACTCATCTTT.

This clone was detected many times. One base separates it from a far larger clone, so it is likely a read error. Distinct nucleotide sequences in the sample also encode this CDR3. V gene TRDV1 combines with J gene TRDJ1, with no clear D. No J gene is reported in TCRdb; it was inferred here by comparing the DNA with germline. The germline V and J ends were trimmed by 3 bases and 3 bases, with 29 bases remaining between them. Per the germline V gene, CDR1 is TSWWSYY and CDR2 is QGS. CDR3 length equals 20 residues. The CDR3 spells CALGELGPYGNGHQADKLIF. The CDR3 DNA follows: TGTGCTCTTGGGGAGCTAGGGCCCTATGGCAATGGCCACCAAGCCGATAAACTCATCTTT.

This clone was found many times. With a far larger clone one base away, a read error is the likely cause. This same CDR3 is encoded by further DNA sequences in the sample. The V and J genes are TRDV1 and TRDJ1; tentatively, D is TRDD2 (8 bases). The CDR3 loop spans 20 amino acids. Per germline, CDR1 TSWWSYY and CDR2 QGS. The V and J ends lost 4 bases and 2 bases respectively, with 29 bases between them. The CDR3 loop is CALGGSFFLLMGIVTDKLIF. DNA for the CDR3: TGTGCTCTTGGGGGGTCCTTCTTCCTACTCATGGGGATAGTAACCGATAAACTCATCTTT.

This clone was seen many times. This DNA's translation and the protein TCRdb lists, from a much larger clone, do not match at residue 16, likely due to a read error; the protein shown is translated from the DNA. V usage is TRDV1 and J usage is TRDJ1; a possible D gene is TRDD3 (8 bases). Trimming left V 0 bases short and J 10 bases short, with 30 bases between. The germline V gene has CDR1 TSWWSYY and CDR2 QGS. The CDR3 spans 19 residues. The CDR3 DNA follows: TGTGCTCTTGGGGAACTTGGGCGGTCCGCCATCTGGGGGAGAAATAGACTCATCTTT. It is translated as CALGELGRSAIWGRNRLIF.

This clone was counted at least ten times. TCRdb's entry gives the protein of a much larger clone, which mismatches this DNA's translation at residue 15, likely from a read error; the protein reported here is translated from the DNA. The rearrangement joins TRDV1 to TRDJ1, with TRDD3 identical over 8 bases. This CDR3 is built from 19 residues. Unmatched junction bases numbered 20, after V lost 2 bases and J lost 6 bases. Per the germline V gene, CDR1 is TSWWSYY and CDR2 is QGS. In DNA, the CDR3 is TGTGCTCTTGGGGAATCTCCGTCCTTTGGACTGGGGGCACCGCATAAACTCATCTTT. This translates into CALGESPSFGLGAPHKLIF.

The sample holds many counts of this clone. This chain connects TRAV14/DV4 to TRDJ1, with 9 bases identical to TRDD3. The V gene end was trimmed by 7 bases and the J gene end by 0 bases; junction bases not matched to a gene: 15. Germline V lookup: CDR1 TSDPSYG, CDR2 QGSYDQQN (reference sequence). The CDR3 length is 18 residues. As DNA, the CDR3 is TGTGCAATGATATCCTCCTACTGGGGGACACTGTACACCGATAAACTCATCTTT. It encodes CAMISSYWGTLYTDKLIF.

This clone was picked up a small number of times. The protein given by TCRdb reflects a much larger clone and differs at residue 16 from this DNA's translation, likely from a read error; the protein shown is the DNA's translation. This chain connects TRDV1 to TRDJ1; TRDD2 agrees at 8 bases. In germline, CDR1 is TSWWSYY, CDR2 QGS. The V and J ends lost 3 bases and 4 bases, in that order; junction bases with no gene match: 25. The CDR3 covers 21 residues. CDR3 coding DNA: TGTGCTCTTGGGGACTCTTCCTACGGGAATGGGGTCATATGTGTCAACGATAAACTCATCTTT. This encodes CALGDSSYGNGVICVNDKLIF.

A note on this clone: The amino acid sequence in TCRdb belongs to a much larger clone and departs from this DNA's translation at residue 6, likely a sequencing read error; the sequence shown is translated from the DNA. This rearrangement joins TRDV1 to TRDJ1; 10 bases are a match to TRDD3. TCRdb does not report a J gene; here it was assigned by matching the DNA to germline references. After removal of 8 bases from V and 2 bases from J, the junction contained 20 bases not matched to a gene. This CDR3 is 19 amino acids long. CDR1 and CDR2 from the germline V gene are TSWWSYY and QGS. CDR3 in DNA: TGTGCTCTTATCATTGCCCATGGTTATTTACTGGGGGATACCGATAAACTCATCTTT. Translated, it gives CALIIAHGYLLGDTDKLIF.

Details on this clone: TCRdb has a much larger clone's protein, which differs at residue 21 from the translation of this DNA, likely because of a read error; what is shown is the protein translated from the DNA. TRDV1 is the V gene, and the J gene was not called; TRDD3 is the table's D call and was not checked against the DNA. From germline, CDR1 is TSWWSYY and CDR2 QGS. The CDR3 spans 23 residues. The CDR3 sequence: CALGEPGFLSNLLGDIKTDKPIF. The CDR3 DNA reads TGTGCTCTTGGGGAACCTGGCTTCCTTTCAAACCTACTGGGGGATATAAAAACGGATAAACCCATCTTT.

This clone was recorded at least ten times. TCRdb lists the protein of a much larger clone for this DNA, which differs at residue 7, so this is likely a read error; the protein given here is translated from the DNA itself. The V gene is TRDV1, the J gene TRDJ1, with D perhaps assigned TRDD2 or TRDD3 (7 bases each). The CDR3 is made up of 20 amino acids. Trimming left V 4 bases short and J 2 bases short, with 29 bases between. CDR1 and CDR2 from the germline V gene are TSWWSYY and QGS. The CDR3 bases are TGTGCTCTTGGGGGGTCCTCTTTCCTACTCATGGGGATAGTAACCGATAAACTCATCTTT. This codes for CALGGSSFLLMGIVTDKLIF.

This clone has ten or more counts. TCRdb has a much larger clone's protein, which differs at residue 11 from the translation of this DNA, likely because of a read error; what is shown is the protein translated from the DNA. This chain joins TRDV3 and TRDJ1; 9 bases are a match to TRDD2. V gave up 4 bases and J gave up 0 bases; unmatched junction bases: 24. The CDR3 consists of 20 residues. In germline, CDR1 is TVYSNPD, CDR2 GDNSRS (reference sequence). The CDR3 spells CASLPTMPAGEPNHTDKLIF. In nucleotides, the CDR3 is TGTGCCTCCCTTCCTACGATGCCTGCTGGGGAACCCAACCACACCGATAAACTCATCTTT.

In its sample, this clone was seen a few times. TCRdb lists the protein of a much larger clone for this DNA, which differs at residue 18, so this is likely a read error; the protein given here is translated from the DNA itself. For the V gene the call is TRDV1; the J gene has no call; the table gives TRDD2 as D, unverified against the DNA. The CDR3 is 19 residues long. Germline CDR1 reads TSWWSYY; CDR2 reads QGS. The CDR3: CALGVAFPTTNPYTDKLTF. In DNA form, the CDR3 reads TGTGCTCTTGGGGTCGCCTTCCCAACAACTAATCCCTACACCGATAAACTCACCTTT.